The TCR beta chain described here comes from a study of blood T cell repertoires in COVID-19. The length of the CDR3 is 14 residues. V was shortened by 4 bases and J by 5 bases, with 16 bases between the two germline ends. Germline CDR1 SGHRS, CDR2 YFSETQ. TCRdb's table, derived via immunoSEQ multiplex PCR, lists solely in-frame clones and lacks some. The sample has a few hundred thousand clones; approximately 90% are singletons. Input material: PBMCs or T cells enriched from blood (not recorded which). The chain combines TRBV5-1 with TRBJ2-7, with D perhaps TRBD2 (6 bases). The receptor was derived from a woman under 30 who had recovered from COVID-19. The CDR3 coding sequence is TGCGCCAGCAGCGAGCGCGGGGTAGGGGACGAGCAGTACTTC. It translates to CASSERGVGDEQYF.